The 4 T cell receptor beta chains in this list originate from one sample, sequenced in a study of cytomegalovirus exposure and HLA in healthy donors. The PCR made use of 60 Vbeta and 13 Jbeta primers. Clones were sequenced by immunoSEQ multiplex PCR, and TCRdb holds only the in-frame ones, with some missing. The sample has fewer than 250,000 clones, approximately 77% seen once. Sequenced input: PBMCs. All receptors come from a man aged 35-49 years in good health and CMV-seropositive.

This clone occurred a few times. This rearrangement joins TRBV29-1 to TRBJ2-1, with TRBD2 matching 9 bases. CDR1 and CDR2 (germline): SQVTM, ANQGSEA. The ends lost 4 bases at V and 3 bases at J; junction bases unmatched: 10. The CDR3 extends over 16 amino acids. The CDR3 is CSVGSASGNFYNEQFF. DNA for the CDR3: TGCAGCGTTGGGTCTGCTAGCGGGAACTTCTACAATGAGCAGTTCTTC.

The chain is built from TRBV30 and TRBJ2-2, with D possibly TRBD1 on 6 matching bases. Deletions cut 2 bases from V and 6 bases from J, with 13 bases between. Germline assignment: CDR1 GTSNPN and CDR2 SVGIG (reference sequence). The CDR3 is 14 amino acids. The CDR3 here is CAWSLYRVSGELFF. Written as DNA, the CDR3 is TGTGCCTGGAGTTTATACAGGGTCTCCGGGGAGCTGTTTTTT.

The gene calls are TRBV11-3 and TRBJ2-7; tentative D call: TRBD1 (5 bases). V lost 7 bases to trimming and J lost 5 bases, with 21 bases between them. CDR1 and CDR2 (germline): SGHNT, YENEEA. The CDR3 runs to 15 residues. The CDR3: CASTLVTVQSNEQYF. The CDR3 coding sequence is TGTGCCAGCACCCTAGTGACAGTTCAGTCGAACGAGCAGTACTTC.

The J gene is TRBJ2-2, the V gene TRBV28; D is possibly TRBD1 (6 bases). Per the germline V gene, CDR1 is MDHEN and CDR2 is SYDVKM. V lost 6 bases to trimming and J lost 0 bases, with 17 bases between them. This CDR3 comprises 17 residues. In nucleotides, the CDR3 is TGTGCCAGCAGATCCCCAGGACAGTCCGCGAACACCGGGGAGCTGTTTTTT. Translating it yields CASRSPGQSANTGELFF.